Described below is a single TCR beta chain sequence and its context. Its target is unknown. After autologous stem cell transplantation all patients relapsed, and prior brentuximab vedotin exposure differed between cohorts. The CDR3 spans 15 residues. Trimming removed 5 bases from V and 2 bases from J, with 10 bases in between. Germline V gives CDR1 SEHNR, CDR2 FQNEAQ (reference sequence). This sample is drawn from a study of PD-1 blockade in classical Hodgkin lymphoma. Study-level findings and limits: Patients who responded completely had about the same baseline diversity as newly diagnosed patients.

Sequencing used immunoSEQ multiplex PCR; TCRdb keeps in-frame clones, though not all of them. The repertoire holds approximately 19,000 clones, with roughly 77% as singletons. The clonotype comes from a human donor with classical Hodgkin lymphoma. The chain employs TRBV7-9 and TRBJ2-6, with D tentatively TRBD2 (6 bases). Specimen: peripheral blood mononuclear cells (PBMCs), collected before the second cycle of nivolumab. CDR3 in amino acids: CASSPWGAGANVLTF. Written as DNA, the CDR3 is TGTGCCAGCAGCCCTTGGGGGGCTGGGGCCAACGTCCTGACTTTC.